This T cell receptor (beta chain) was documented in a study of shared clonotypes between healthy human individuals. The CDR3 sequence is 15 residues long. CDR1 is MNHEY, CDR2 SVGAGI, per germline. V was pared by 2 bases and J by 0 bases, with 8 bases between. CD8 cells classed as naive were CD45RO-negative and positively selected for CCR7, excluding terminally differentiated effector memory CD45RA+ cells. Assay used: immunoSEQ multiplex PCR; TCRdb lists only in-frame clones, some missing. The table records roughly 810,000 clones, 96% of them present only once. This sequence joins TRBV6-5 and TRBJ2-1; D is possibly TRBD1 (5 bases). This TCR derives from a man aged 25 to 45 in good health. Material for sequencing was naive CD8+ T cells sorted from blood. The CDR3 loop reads CASSYDRPSYNEQFF. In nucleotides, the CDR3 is TGTGCCAGCAGTTACGACAGACCCTCCTACAATGAGCAGTTCTTC.